This T cell receptor beta chain was found in a study of T cell repertoires in cytomegalovirus infection. As for the study in general: Through public TCR beta signatures, both CMV infection and matching HLA type were indicated.

Findings and caveats of the study: CMV carriers having the relevant HLA were flagged by cumulative public TCR beta family frequency.

Note on this clonotype: Its antigen is unknown.

TCRdb called the reads again in MiXCR, with one record for every CDR3 protein. The profile shows 200,000 or so distinct CDR3 sequences, under 25% of them singletons. The TCR was taken from a human donor in good health (CMV status not recorded). Some clones in this sample may be carry-over from other donors' samples. Sequencing input: PBMCs.

CDR3 sequence reads: CASSPSGGSTDTQYF. The CDR3 DNA reads TGTGCCAGCAGCCCTAGCGGGGGTAGCACAGATACGCAGTATTTT. This rearrangement joins TRBV7-9 to TRBJ2-3; TRBD2 agrees at 10 bases. Losses at the gene ends were 5 bases for V and 0 bases for J; bases not matched to a gene: 2. The CDR3 is made up of 15 amino acids. Germline V gene data show CDR1 as SEHNR and CDR2 as FQNEAQ (reference sequence).